This TCR beta chain was found in a study of T cell responses to AZD1222 COVID-19 vaccine. Assay used: immunoSEQ multiplex PCR; TCRdb lists only in-frame clones, some missing. The repertoire holds 98,000 or so clones, about nine tenths seen once, with 18% in the top ten. Trimming removed 2 bases at V and 1 base at J, with 11 bases between. The germline V gene has CDR1 GTSNPN and CDR2 SVGIG (reference sequence). The CDR3 extends over 14 amino acids. Sequencing used peripheral blood, obtained on day 0 of AZD1222 vaccination. This TCR was recovered from an adult in good health. The chain joins TRBV30 to TRBJ1-1; D remains ambiguous. As DNA, the CDR3 is TGTGCCTGGAGTAAGGTGACACCGAACACTGAAGCTTTCTTT. Encoded protein: CAWSKVTPNTEAFF. Variable domain in full (rest from reference TRBV30 and TRBJ1-1): SQTIHQWPATLVQPVGSPLSLECTVEGTSNPNLYWYRQAAGRGLQLLFYSVGIGQISSEVPQNLSASRPQDRQFILSSKKLLLSDSGFYLCAWSKVTPNTEAFFGQGTRLTVV.